A single TCR beta chain is shown here with its context. The TCRbeta library incorporated unique molecular identifiers. A single record per CDR3 protein comes from TCRdb applying MiXCR to the PCR reads. The table lists nearly 400,000 distinct CDR3 sequences, around 21% of them singletons. This sample is part of a study of T-cell reconstitution after alpha-beta-depleted transplantation in children. The sample here was PBMCs from the stem cell graft donor, taken from the stem cell graft. This receptor was identified in a human donor who donated a stem cell graft to a child with acute myeloid leukemia.

The CDR3 region is CASSLSTWEQYF. CDR3 nucleotide sequence: TGTGCCAGCAGTTTAAGTACTTGGGAGCAGTACTTC. J is TRBJ2-7 and V is TRBV28; D ambiguous. The CDR3 consists of 12 residues. With 2 bases removed from V and 7 bases from J, the gap between germline ends came to 9 bases. CDR1 is MDHEN, CDR2 SYDVKM, per germline.